This paragraph reports one T cell receptor beta chain. The CDR3 is 15 amino acids. Per the germline V gene, CDR1 is LGHNA and CDR2 is YSLEER. Trimming removed 1 base at V and 0 bases at J, with 10 bases between. Repertoires were generated with immunoSEQ multiplex PCR, while TCRdb's copy carries only in-frame clones and drops some. The table has 440,000 or so clones, approximately 91% seen once. This sample was included in a study of blood T cell repertoires in COVID-19. Overall study: Sources were T cells, B-cell-depleted T cells, or PBMCs; the material itself was cDNA or gDNA.

This chain joins TRBV4-3 and TRBJ2-7; a weak D match, TRBD2 (6 bases). The receptor comes from a woman aged 40 to 55 with COVID-19, enrolled during active disease. The sequencing input was peripheral blood. The CDR3 region is CASSQGRDSSYEQYF. CDR3 DNA sequence: TGCGCCAGCAGCCAAGGGCGGGACTCCTCCTACGAGCAGTACTTC.